The clone carrying this T cell receptor beta chain has just a few counts. Its antigen is undetermined. CDR3 size: 13 residues. Germline-derived CDR1 and CDR2 are SEHNR and FQNEAQ (reference sequence). Trimming shortened V by 10 bases and J by 0 bases, and 12 bases separated the two germline ends. This sample stems from a study of identical twins. Study results and caveats: The models gave estimates that fell short of the out-of-frame TCR alpha sharing seen in monozygotic twins. Conclusions relied on cross-sectional statistical analysis, not following the same donors.

Template switching added a universal primer site, and cDNA bore unique molecular identifiers. TCRdb fed the 5' RACE reads into MiXCR, producing one record per CDR3 protein. The table records hundreds of thousands of distinct CDR3 sequences, approximately 7.9% of them present only once. These same data were also listed under a study on yellow fever vaccine responses in identical twins. That work states: In identical twins, vaccine T cell responses appeared partly shared and partly individual.

The chain couples TRBV7-9 to TRBJ1-1, with D possibly being TRBD1 (5 bases). Sequencing used CD8+ T cells sorted from blood. The receptor's source is a woman younger than 35 in good health. This chain's CDR3 is CATGRDLNTEAFF. CDR3 sequence (DNA): TGTGCCACAGGGAGGGATCTGAACACTGAAGCTTTCTTT.